These 30 T cell receptor beta chains originate from one sample sequenced in a study of blood T cell repertoires in COVID-19. The protocol was immunoSEQ multiplex PCR, while the TCRdb copy is restricted to in-frame clones and leaves out a portion. The table records about 180,000 clones, 70% to 85% of them present only once. The sample consisted of peripheral blood. The receptors were gathered from a man older than 75 with COVID-19, enrolled during active disease.

V gene TRBV3-1 (or the pseudogene TRBV3-2) combines with J gene TRBJ1-2, with no clear D. Trimming removed 3 bases from V and 4 bases from J, with 9 bases in between. The CDR3 consists of 13 residues. Per germline, CDR1 LGHDT and CDR2 YNNKEL (reference sequence). CDR3 loop: CASSQVLSYGYTF. The CDR3 bases are TGTGCCAGCAGCCAGGTCCTGAGCTATGGCTACACCTTC.

This chain joins TRBV11-3 and TRBJ1-4; 7 nucleotides line up with TRBD1. There are 14 residues in the CDR3. The V gene end was trimmed by 4 bases and the J gene end by 4 bases; junction bases not matched to a gene: 3. Germline V gives CDR1 SGHNT, CDR2 YENEEA. CDR3 DNA: TGTGCCAGCAGCTCCCGACAGGGTAATGAAAAACTGTTTTTT. Translating gives CASSSRQGNEKLFF.

V is TRBV3-1 (or the pseudogene TRBV3-2) and J is TRBJ1-1, with 7 bases that match TRBD1. CDR1 and CDR2 from the germline V gene are LGHDT and YNNKEL (reference sequence). The J segment lost 4 bases and the V segment lost 1 base, leaving 3 bases of the junction unmatched. There are 14 residues in the CDR3. The CDR3 protein is CASSQGSGGTEAFF. Written as DNA, the CDR3 is TGTGCCAGCAGCCAAGGGTCAGGGGGCACTGAAGCTTTCTTT.

This clone was seen just once. The chain recombines TRBV9 with TRBJ2-1, with TRBD1 matching 8 bases. V shed 0 bases, J shed 7 bases, and the junction held 3 bases outside the gene matches. The CDR3 length is 14 residues. CDR1 and CDR2 (germline): SGDLS, YYNGEE. CDR3 nucleotides: TGTGCCAGCAGCGTAGGGAGACAGGGGAATGAGCAGTTCTTC. This gives the protein CASSVGRQGNEQFF. Using reference TRBV9 and TRBJ2-1 for the parts outside the CDR3, the full variable domain is DSGVTQTPKHLITATGQRVTLRCSPRSGDLSVYWYQQSLDQGLQFLIQYYNGEERAKGNILERFSAQQFPDLHSELNLSSLELGDSALYFCASSVGRQGNEQFFGPGTRLTVL.

V gene TRBV7-4 combines with J gene TRBJ1-5; TRBD1 matches at 7 bases. The CDR3 length is 18 residues. V lost 1 base, J lost 0 bases, and 9 bases stayed unmatched. The germline CDR1 and CDR2 sequences are SGHVT and SQSDAQ. This chain's CDR3 is CASSLDGDSPYSNQPQHF. The CDR3 region has the DNA TGTGCCAGCAGCTTAGATGGGGACAGCCCGTATAGCAATCAGCCCCAGCATTTT.

Concerning this clone: Germline is not matched at one junction end, which may reflect a read error. V and J are TRBV6-5 and TRBJ2-7, with D tentatively TRBD2 (6 bases). This CDR3 has 13 amino acids. Germline V gives CDR1 MNHEY, CDR2 SVGAGI. DNA of the CDR3: TGTGCCAGCATCCTTACGATTACCGGGACTCCGAACTTC. This gives the protein CASILTITGTPNF.

This clone was detected only a few times. The J gene is TRBJ1-1, the V gene TRBV27; weak D call: TRBD1 (5 bases). Trimming removed 0 bases from V and 10 bases from J, with 15 bases in between. This CDR3 has 14 residues. CDR1 and CDR2 from the germline V gene are MNHEY and SMNVEV (reference sequence). Here the CDR3 DNA reads TGTGCCAGCAGTTTATCCCGTCAGCTAAGGGGAGCTTTCTTT. It encodes CASSLSRQLRGAFF.

V and J are TRBV15 and TRBJ1-5; 7 bases agree with TRBD1. J gave up 2 bases and V 0 bases, and 4 bases lay outside the gene matches. Germline CDR1 and CDR2: LNHNV and YYDKDF (reference sequence). This CDR3 has 16 residues. CDR3 DNA: TGTGCCACCAGCAGAGATAGGGGGCTCGGCAATCAGCCCCAGCATTTT. Its protein product is CATSRDRGLGNQPQHF.

This chain links TRBV5-4 with TRBJ1-5, with D tentatively TRBD1 (5 bases). The germline V and J ends were trimmed by 4 bases and 1 base, with 21 bases remaining between them. CDR1 and CDR2 (germline): SGHNT, YYREEE (reference sequence). The CDR3 runs to 18 residues. The DNA for the CDR3 is TGTGCCAGCAGCCACGCTTCCAGGGTGGTCGTAAGCAATCAGCCCCAGCATTTT. Its protein is CASSHASRVVVSNQPQHF.

V gene TRBV7-2 combines with J gene TRBJ2-6, with D perhaps TRBD2 (6 bases). From germline, CDR1 is SGHTA and CDR2 FQGNSA. This CDR3 has 16 amino acids. Trimming cost V 6 bases and J 2 bases, with 14 bases left between them. The CDR3 DNA is TGTGCCAGCAGTATCCAGGGAGGACCTGGGGCCAACGTCCTGACTTTC. Its translation is CASSIQGGPGANVLTF.

The CDR3 region is CASSPRVEDTQYF. In nucleotides, the CDR3 is TGTGCCAGTAGTCCCCGGGTCGAAGATACGCAGTATTTT. V is TRBV19 and J is TRBJ2-3; D is undetermined. Germline-derived CDR1 and CDR2 are LNHDA and SQIVND (reference sequence). Trimming shortened V by 5 bases and J by 5 bases, and 11 bases separated the two germline ends. The CDR3 extends over 13 amino acids.

The count of this clone is one. The V and J genes are TRBV5-4 and TRBJ2-7; 9 bases are a match to TRBD1. J lost 1 base, V lost 3 bases, and 2 bases had no gene match. Germline lookup yields CDR1 SGHNT and CDR2 YYREEE (reference sequence). There are 14 residues in the CDR3. CDR3 DNA: TGTGCCAGCAGCTCGGACAGGGGTTCCTACGAGCAGTACTTC. This codes for CASSSDRGSYEQYF. The full variable domain, completed using reference TRBV5-4 and TRBJ2-7, is ETGVTQSPTHLIKTRGQQVTLRCSSQSGHNTVSWYQQALGQGPQFIFQYYREEENGRGNFPPRFSGLQFPNYSSELNVNALELDDSALYLCASSSDRGSYEQYFGPGTRLTVT.

The rearrangement links TRBV7-2 to TRBJ2-6, with D possibly matching TRBD2 (6 bases). Germline V lookup: CDR1 SGHTA, CDR2 FQGNSA. This CDR3 is 12 amino acids long. Trimming removed 2 bases at V and 12 bases at J, with 8 bases between. The CDR3 is CASSLSEGVLTF. The CDR3 region has the DNA TGTGCCAGCAGCTTATCGGAGGGCGTCCTGACTTTC.

V gene TRBV18 combines with J gene TRBJ2-7; D gene unclear. There are 11 residues in the CDR3. The ends were cut back, 5 bases at V and 5 bases at J, with 7 bases in the middle. The germline gives CDR1 KGHSH, CDR2 LQKENI. In DNA, the CDR3 is TGTGCCAGCTCAAGCCCCCACGAGCAGTACTTC. This sequence encodes CASSSPHEQYF.

The rearrangement joins TRBV19 to TRBJ1-3; 7 positions agree with TRBD1. CDR1 is LNHDA, CDR2 SQIVND, per germline (reference sequence). CDR3 length: 16 residues. With V trimmed by 0 bases and J by 0 bases, 2 bases remained unmatched. CDR3 sequence (DNA): TGTGCCAGTAGTATAGAGGGACAGAGCTCTGGAAACACCATATATTTT. Translating gives CASSIEGQSSGNTIYF.

The V gene is TRBV10-2, the J gene TRBJ1-2; D is unclear. Germline-derived CDR1 and CDR2 are WSHSY and SAAADI. Trimming took 3 bases from V and 4 from J, leaving 9 bases between them. This CDR3 is built from 13 residues. CDR3 in amino acids: CASSDGSSYGYTF. CDR3 nucleotides: TGCGCCAGCAGTGACGGTTCTTCCTATGGCTACACCTTC.

This sequence joins TRBV7-9 and TRBJ2-5, with 12 bases lining up with TRBD2. The germline CDR1 and CDR2 sequences are SEHNR and FQNEAQ (reference sequence). Trimming took 6 bases from V and 1 from J; bases not matched to a gene: 6. This CDR3 region has 16 residues. DNA for the CDR3: TGTGCCAGCAGGGAAGGACTAGCGGGGCCCCAAGAGACCCAGTACTTC. Translated, it gives CASREGLAGPQETQYF.

The gene calls are TRBV7-2 and TRBJ2-7; 8 bases are a match to TRBD1. CDR3 length: 15 amino acids. Trimming cost V 2 bases and J 2 bases; bases outside gene matches: 5. Germline V gene data show CDR1 as SGHTA and CDR2 as FQGNSA. For the CDR3, the DNA is TGTGCCAGCAGCTTATATGCAGGGGGCGCCTACGAGCAGTACTTC. It yields the protein CASSLYAGGAYEQYF.

The J gene is TRBJ1-4, the V gene TRBV5-4; D is undetermined. The V and J ends lost 2 bases and 2 bases respectively, with 10 bases between them. The CDR3 covers 15 residues. Germline V gene data show CDR1 as SGHNT and CDR2 as YYREEE (reference sequence). CDR3 in amino acids: CASSFSPRTNEKLFF. In DNA form, the CDR3 reads TGTGCCAGCAGCTTTAGTCCGAGGACTAATGAAAAACTGTTTTTT.

This clone was observed many times. Written as DNA, the CDR3 is TGTGCCACCAGTGACAGGACAGGGGAAGAAAAACTGTTTTTT. It yields the protein CATSDRTGEEKLFF. The V gene is TRBV24-1, the J gene TRBJ1-4, with TRBD1 matching 9 bases. Losses at the gene ends were 4 bases for V and 8 bases for J; bases not matched to a gene: 4. The germline V gene encodes CDR1 KGHDR and CDR2 SFDVKD. The CDR3 contains 14 residues.

This chain uses TRBV5-8 with TRBJ2-1; the D gene is possibly TRBD2 (6 bases). CDR3 size: 14 residues. Germline V gene lookup returns CDR1 SGHTS and CDR2 YDEGEE. V lost 2 bases, J lost 5 bases, and 11 bases lay in between. The CDR3 here is CASSLTGLNNEQFF. The CDR3 DNA reads as TGTGCCAGCAGCTTAACAGGACTAAACAATGAGCAGTTCTTC.

The CDR3 DNA reads TGTGCCAGCAGCCGACAGGTAGATGAAAAACTGTTTTTT. As protein: CASSRQVDEKLFF. This sequence joins TRBV5-4 and TRBJ1-4; D is perhaps TRBD1 (6 bases). The CDR3 covers 13 residues. Germline-derived CDR1 and CDR2 are SGHNT and YYREEE (reference sequence). V shed 4 bases and J shed 6 bases, with 10 bases lying between them.

As DNA, the CDR3 is TGTGCCAGCAGCTTGCACAGGGGTGGACGTATTGCGCTTGAAGCTTTCTTT. Amino acids: CASSLHRGGRIALEAFF. The J gene is TRBJ1-1, the V gene TRBV5-6; TRBD1 matches 7 bases. The CDR3 is 17 residues long. Germline V gene lookup returns CDR1 SGHDT and CDR2 YYEEEE. V shed 1 base, J shed 7 bases, and the junction held 16 bases outside the gene matches.

The CDR3 here is CASRTTGRATNYGYTF. CDR3 sequence (DNA): TGTGCCAGCAGGACAACGGGGAGGGCAACTAACTATGGCTACACCTTC. The V gene is TRBV28, the J gene TRBJ1-2, with D unresolved. The length of the CDR3 is 16 residues. V was pared by 6 bases and J by 0 bases, with 17 bases between. Per germline, CDR1 MDHEN and CDR2 SYDVKM.

This clone has only a few counts. The genes are TRBV29-1 and TRBJ2-3; D is ambiguous. The CDR3 sequence is 13 residues long. Trimming left V 4 bases short and J 1 base short, with 9 bases between. Germline CDR1 SQVTM, CDR2 ANQGSEA. The CDR3 DNA follows: TGCAGCGTTGGAACTACCCGCACAGATACGCAGTATTTT. It encodes CSVGTTRTDTQYF.

This chain joins TRBV3-1 (or the pseudogene TRBV3-2) and TRBJ1-5; no firm D call. Germline-derived CDR1 and CDR2 are LGHDT and YNNKEL (reference sequence). Trimming removed 1 base at V and 6 bases at J, with 10 bases between. The CDR3 totals 14 residues. The CDR3: CASSQGGRAQPQHF. The CDR3 DNA sequence: TGTGCCAGCAGCCAAGGAGGGAGAGCTCAGCCCCAGCATTTT.

The chain joins TRBV3-1 (or the pseudogene TRBV3-2) to TRBJ2-2, with D perhaps TRBD2 (5 bases). The CDR3 runs to 17 residues. V lost 4 bases to trimming and J lost 8 bases, with 23 bases between them. Germline V CDR1 and CDR2: LGHDT, YNNKEL (reference sequence). The CDR3 loop is CASSRGRRLNLGGELFF. As DNA, the CDR3 is TGTGCCAGCAGCCGCGGCCGGAGGCTCAACCTTGGGGGGGAGCTGTTTTTT.

This chain uses TRBV2 with TRBJ1-4; no firm D call. V dropped 7 bases and J dropped 3 bases, with 12 bases sitting between them. The CDR3 consists of 14 residues. Germline V CDR1 and CDR2: SNHLY, FYNNEI. This CDR3 is CASKEDQANEKLFF. Here the CDR3 DNA reads TGTGCCAGCAAGGAGGACCAGGCTAATGAAAAACTGTTTTTT.

J is TRBJ1-4 and V is TRBV7-8, with 7 positions matching TRBD1. With V trimmed by 0 bases and J by 7 bases, 8 bases remained unmatched. The CDR3 spans 16 residues. CDR1 SGHVS and CDR2 FQNEAQ come from the germline V gene. The CDR3 loop is CASSLAQGVFGEKLFF. The CDR3 DNA follows: TGTGCCAGCAGCTTAGCGCAGGGGGTTTTCGGTGAAAAACTGTTTTTT.

J is TRBJ1-5 and V is TRBV18; 7 bases map to TRBD1. The CDR3 spans 13 residues. V was clipped by 3 bases and J by 9 bases; unmatched bases: 5. Germline V lookup: CDR1 KGHSH, CDR2 LQKENI. In DNA, the CDR3 is TGTGCCAGCTCACCTGACAGGGATCGGCCCCAGCATTTT. This translates into CASSPDRDRPQHF.